These 31 T cell receptor beta chains were sequenced from one sample in a study of shared clonotypes between healthy human individuals. Only in-frame clones appear in the TCRdb table, and some are missing; sequencing was by immunoSEQ multiplex PCR. The sample includes over a million clones, around 82% of them seen just once. The specimen was memory CD4+ T cells from PBMCs. Subset here: CD45RA-negative fraction. Source of these receptors: a man between 18 and 35 years old in good health. Some clones in this sample may be carry-over from other donors' samples.

The chain carries TRBV11-3 and TRBJ2-1; TRBD2 aligns across 8 bases. Germline CDR1 reads SGHNT; CDR2 reads YENEEA. The length of the CDR3 is 17 residues. V gave up 5 bases and J gave up 9 bases; unmatched junction bases: 18. The CDR3 protein is CASSRQSGSLVGSEQFF. In DNA form, the CDR3 reads TGTGCCAGCAGCAGACAGAGCGGGAGCCTAGTGGGGAGTGAGCAGTTCTTC.

This clone showed up just once. The chain is built from TRBV5-1 and TRBJ2-3, with 10 bases that match TRBD2. The length of the CDR3 is 15 residues. V lost 4 bases and J lost 4; bases outside the gene matches: 6. Germline V lookup: CDR1 SGHRS, CDR2 YFSETQ. The CDR3 bases are TGCGCCAGCAGCCCTCTAGCGGGAGCGGCAGATACGCAGTATTTT. Its protein product is CASSPLAGAADTQYF.

This sequence joins TRBV23-1 and TRBJ2-7; 8 bases fit TRBD1. TRBV23-1 is an ORF; its function is uncertain. The junction had 1 base not matched to a gene; V was cut back by 3 bases and J by 3 bases. The CDR3 is 13 residues long. For the CDR3, the DNA is TGCGCCAGCAGTCACGACAGGGGCTACGAGCAGTACTTC. Translating it yields CASSHDRGYEQYF.

The chain couples TRBV28 to TRBJ1-4; the match to TRBD1 covers 10 bases. Germline CDR1 is MDHEN and CDR2 is SYDVKM. This CDR3 spans 15 amino acids. With 0 bases clipped from V and 7 bases from J, the junction kept 2 bases outside the gene matches. In DNA form, the CDR3 reads TGTGCCAGCAGTTTATGGACAGGGGGCGTTGAAAAACTGTTTTTT. This encodes CASSLWTGGVEKLFF.

The chain has TRBV18 and TRBJ2-7; 7 bases line up with TRBD1. The CDR3 is made up of 13 amino acids. CDR1 is KGHSH and CDR2 is LQKENI in the germline V gene. Unmatched junction bases numbered 3, after V lost 6 bases and J lost 1 base. The CDR3 protein is CASSSDRSYEQYF. The CDR3 region has the DNA TGTGCCAGCTCCTCGGACAGGTCCTACGAGCAGTACTTC.

This clone was observed once. V gene TRBV11-2 combines with J gene TRBJ2-3, with 7 bases aligning to TRBD2. Losses at the gene ends were 3 bases for V and 6 bases for J; bases not matched to a gene: 6. This CDR3 is 14 amino acids long. Germline V CDR1 and CDR2: SGHAT, FQNNGV. CDR3 DNA sequence: TGTGCCAGCAGCTTCTGGGGGGGTGCGGATACGCAGTATTTT. Protein sequence: CASSFWGGADTQYF.

V gene TRBV5-1 combines with J gene TRBJ2-7, with 8 bases matching TRBD2. There are 15 residues in the CDR3. Germline V gene sequence: CDR1 SGHRS, CDR2 YFSETQ. Trimming at V came to 0 bases and at J to 7 bases, leaving 9 bases not matched to a gene. CDR3: CASSLVGSGGEEQYF. CDR3 coding DNA: TGCGCCAGCAGCTTGGTGGGTTCGGGAGGGGAGGAGCAGTACTTC.

This sequence joins TRBV15 and TRBJ2-1; 7 nucleotides agree with TRBD2. CDR1 and CDR2 from the germline V gene are LNHNV and YYDKDF (reference sequence). V shed 0 bases and J 7 bases; nucleotides not matched to a gene: 6. This CDR3 has 15 amino acids. CDR3 in DNA: TGTGCCACCAGCAGAGAGCAGGCCGGGGGGAATGAGCAGTTCTTC. Translating it yields CATSREQAGGNEQFF.

V gene TRBV23-1 combines with J gene TRBJ2-2; 7 positions match TRBD1. TRBV23-1 is identified as an open reading frame with a role that is uncertain. V lost 8 bases to trimming and J lost 1 base; unmatched junction nucleotides: 10. This CDR3 is 16 amino acids long. CDR3 sequence: CASGPEGAWNTGELFF. The CDR3 coding sequence is TGCGCCAGCGGTCCTGAGGGGGCTTGGAACACCGGGGAGCTGTTTTTT.

This chain uses TRBV6-1 with TRBJ2-7; tentative D call: TRBD2 (5 bases). Trimming took 8 bases from V and 5 from J, leaving 16 bases between them. CDR3 length: 13 amino acids. The germline CDR1 and CDR2 sequences are MNHNS and SASEGT. The CDR3 bases are TGTGCCAGCGCCCCGGGGTGGGGAGACGAGCAGTACTTC. It encodes CASAPGWGDEQYF.

The V gene is TRBV7-2, the J gene TRBJ2-7; D is perhaps TRBD2 (6 bases). This CDR3 comprises 15 residues. CDR1 SGHTA and CDR2 FQGNSA come from the germline V gene. V was pared by 1 base and J by 4 bases, with 14 bases between. The CDR3 reads CASSLVGGFEYEQYF. CDR3 DNA: TGTGCCAGCAGCTTAGTCGGGGGTTTCGAATACGAGCAGTACTTC. Full variable domain (missing parts from reference TRBV7-2 and TRBJ2-7): GAGVSQSPSNKVTEKGKDVELRCDPISGHTALYWYRQSLGQGLEFLIYFQGNSAPDKSGLPSDRFSAERTGGSVSTLTIQRTQQEDSAVYLCASSLVGGFEYEQYFGPGTRLTVT.

This chain connects TRBV14 to TRBJ2-3; D gene ambiguous. The germline V gene encodes CDR1 SGHDN and CDR2 FVKESK. CDR3 length: 13 amino acids. V was shortened by 4 bases and J by 5 bases, with 10 bases between the two germline ends. The CDR3 region is CASSRQFGDTQYF. The DNA of the CDR3 is TGTGCCAGCAGCCGGCAATTCGGAGATACGCAGTATTTT. The full variable domain, rest sourced from reference TRBV14 and TRBJ2-3, is EAGVTQFPSHSVIEKGQTVTLRCDPISGHDNLYWYRRVMGKEIKFLLHFVKESKQDESGMPNNRFLAERTGGTYSTLKVQPAELEDSGVYFCASSRQFGDTQYFGPGTRLTVL.

CDR3 bases: TGTGCCAGCAGTTCAGCCCGACAGGGATCCATTCAGTACTTC. As protein: CASSSARQGSIQYF. V gene TRBV28 combines with J gene TRBJ2-4; the match to TRBD1 covers 7 bases. This CDR3 has 14 residues. The germline V gene encodes CDR1 MDHEN and CDR2 SYDVKM. Unmatched junction bases numbered 9, after V lost 4 bases and J lost 9 bases.

This clone was recorded a few times. V is TRBV30 and J is TRBJ1-5, with 7 nucleotides matching TRBD1. Germline CDR1 is GTSNPN and CDR2 is SVGIG (reference sequence). With 5 bases clipped from V and 5 bases from J, the junction kept 6 bases outside the gene matches. The CDR3 loop spans 13 amino acids. The CDR3 loop is CAWSGDSHQPQHF. Here the CDR3 DNA reads TGTGCCTGGTCCGGGGACAGTCATCAGCCCCAGCATTTT.

The V gene is TRBV28, the J gene TRBJ2-6; D may be TRBD1 (5 bases). Germline assignment: CDR1 MDHEN and CDR2 SYDVKM. This CDR3 comprises 14 residues. The ends were cut back, 6 bases at V and 3 bases at J, with 9 bases in the middle. The CDR3 nucleotides are TGTGCCAGCAGGCGAACAGGTGGGGCCAACGTCCTGACTTTC. This translates into CASRRTGGANVLTF.

This clone is a singleton in its sample. V gene TRBV5-1 combines with J gene TRBJ1-2; D is perhaps TRBD1 (6 bases). This CDR3 region has 12 residues. Looked up from germline, CDR1 is SGHRS and CDR2 is YFSETQ. V was cut by 4 bases and J by 8 bases, with 12 bases left in between. The CDR3 sequence: CASSPRGAGYTF. The CDR3 coding sequence is TGCGCCAGCAGCCCCCGGGGGGCAGGCTACACCTTC.

The chain carries TRBV28 and TRBJ1-3; TRBD1 aligns across 8 bases. Germline V lookup: CDR1 MDHEN, CDR2 SYDVKM. The length of the CDR3 is 14 residues. The V segment lost 3 bases and the J segment 7 bases; nucleotides outside the gene matches: 5. The CDR3 nucleotides read TGTGCCAGCAGTTTCCGACAGGGGAGGAACACCATATATTTT. It translates to CASSFRQGRNTIYF.

The gene calls are TRBV29-1 and TRBJ2-5, with D maybe TRBD1 (7 bases). The CDR3 loop spans 14 amino acids. V lost 7 bases, J lost 4 bases, and 19 bases lay in between. CDR1 and CDR2 from the germline V gene are SQVTM and ANQGSEA. Here the CDR3 reads CSARRSQGGETQYF. CDR3 nucleotide sequence: TGCAGCGCCCGAAGGTCTCAGGGGGGAGAGACCCAGTACTTC.

The V and J genes are TRBV6-1 and TRBJ1-2, with TRBD1 identical over 10 bases. This CDR3 is built from 17 residues. Looked up from germline, CDR1 is MNHNS and CDR2 is SASEGT. V shed 4 bases and J 2 bases; nucleotides not matched to a gene: 10. CDR3 in amino acids: CASSGATGGAMNYGYTF. The CDR3 nucleotides read TGTGCCAGCAGTGGTGCGACAGGGGGCGCGATGAACTATGGCTACACCTTC.

The chain joins TRBV28 to TRBJ2-3, with 7 bases matching TRBD2. This CDR3 is 16 amino acids long. Germline-derived CDR1 and CDR2 are MDHEN and SYDVKM. V trimming: 1 base; J trimming: 3 bases; junction bases outside the gene matches: 7. The CDR3 reads CASSLSLGGFTDTQYF. In DNA, the CDR3 is TGTGCCAGCAGTTTATCCCTCGGGGGGTTTACAGATACGCAGTATTTT.

The rearrangement joins TRBV19 to TRBJ1-4; D unresolved. This CDR3 region has 15 residues. Trimming took 5 bases from V and 1 from J, leaving 11 bases between them. Germline V gene lookup returns CDR1 LNHDA and CDR2 SQIVND (reference sequence). CDR3 sequence (DNA): TGTGCCAGTAGTCCACGGGCCAGAACTAATGAAAAACTGTTTTTT. It yields the protein CASSPRARTNEKLFF.

Comments on this clone: The sample carries other DNA sequences with the same CDR3. The chain has TRBV5-1 and TRBJ1-5, with D unresolved. Germline V gene sequence: CDR1 SGHRS, CDR2 YFSETQ. V was shortened by 0 bases and J by 0 bases, with 7 bases between the two germline ends. The CDR3 extends over 15 amino acids. The CDR3 bases are TGCGCCAGCAGCTTGGACGGGGATAGCAATCAGCCCCAGCATTTT. It codes for CASSLDGDSNQPQHF.

The chain combines TRBV5-1 with TRBJ2-1; the D is unclear. The CDR3 consists of 13 residues. Trimming shortened V by 4 bases and J by 0 bases, and 5 bases separated the two germline ends. Per the germline V gene, CDR1 is SGHRS and CDR2 is YFSETQ. CDR3 amino acids: CASSPTSYNEQFF. The CDR3 coding sequence is TGCGCCAGCAGCCCTACCTCCTACAATGAGCAGTTCTTC.

The table lists this clone with a few counts. This chain connects TRBV30 to TRBJ1-4; maybe TRBD1 (5 bases). Trimming left V 4 bases short and J 7 bases short, with 13 bases between. The CDR3 extends over 13 amino acids. The germline gives CDR1 GTSNPN, CDR2 SVGIG (reference sequence). The CDR3 spells CAWMGGRGEKLFF. The DNA of the CDR3 is TGTGCCTGGATGGGGGGGAGAGGTGAAAAACTGTTTTTT.

The chain recombines TRBV11-3 with TRBJ2-3, with TRBD1 identical over 7 bases. The CDR3 is made up of 14 amino acids. After removal of 5 bases from V and 5 bases from J, the junction contained 7 bases not matched to a gene. Germline CDR1 and CDR2: SGHNT and YENEEA. CDR3 sequence: CASSRTRDRDTQYF. The CDR3 bases are TGTGCCAGCAGCAGGACCCGGGACAGAGATACGCAGTATTTT.

This chain links TRBV7-2 with TRBJ2-1; D is unclear. CDR1 and CDR2 from the germline V gene are SGHTA and FQGNSA. The CDR3 is 14 amino acids. With 2 bases removed from V and 7 bases from J, the gap between germline ends came to 12 bases. The CDR3 reads CASSLYARLNEQFF. As DNA, the CDR3 is TGTGCCAGCAGCTTATACGCCCGGTTGAATGAGCAGTTCTTC.

The gene calls are TRBV27 and TRBJ2-4, with 10 nucleotides matching TRBD1. CDR1 is MNHEY, CDR2 SMNVEV, per germline (reference sequence). V dropped 2 bases and J dropped 1; count of bases not matched to a gene: 11. There are 19 residues in the CDR3. Here the CDR3 reads CASSLRGQGIIGAKNIQYF. The CDR3 nucleotides read TGTGCCAGCAGTTTAAGGGGACAGGGGATCATTGGGGCCAAAAACATTCAGTACTTC.

This chain joins TRBV5-1 and TRBJ2-1; 9 nucleotides align to TRBD1. Trimming cost V 4 bases and J 3 bases; bases outside gene matches: 8. Germline loops: CDR1 SGHRS, CDR2 YFSETQ. The CDR3 contains 16 residues. The CDR3 nucleotides read TGCGCCAGCAGCGAGGACGGGACAGGGAGCTACAATGAGCAGTTCTTC. Amino acid sequence: CASSEDGTGSYNEQFF.

The chain joins TRBV9 to TRBJ1-2; D is undetermined. This CDR3 spans 15 amino acids. Germline V CDR1 and CDR2: SGDLS, YYNGEE. Deletions cut 0 bases from V and 0 bases from J, with 9 bases between. CDR3 region: CASSVGSPTNYGYTF. CDR3 DNA: TGTGCCAGCAGCGTAGGGTCACCTACTAACTATGGCTACACCTTC.

V usage is TRBV29-1 and J usage is TRBJ2-5; D is tentatively TRBD1 or TRBD2 (5 bases each). V dropped 7 bases and J dropped 5 bases, with 14 bases sitting between them. Per germline, CDR1 SQVTM and CDR2 ANQGSEA. The CDR3 has 12 residues. The CDR3, as DNA: TGCAGCGCTGCGACGGGGCAGGAGACCCAGTACTTC. Protein sequence: CSAATGQETQYF.

The rearrangement joins TRBV21-1 to TRBJ1-2; the table's D call, TRBD1, was not checked against the DNA. TRBV21-1 is described as a pseudogene. This CDR3 has 16 residues. CDR3 sequence reads: CASRPHPGQPPYGYTF. DNA of the CDR3: TGTGCCAGCAGACCTCACCCAGGACAGCCCCCCTATGGCTACACCTTC.